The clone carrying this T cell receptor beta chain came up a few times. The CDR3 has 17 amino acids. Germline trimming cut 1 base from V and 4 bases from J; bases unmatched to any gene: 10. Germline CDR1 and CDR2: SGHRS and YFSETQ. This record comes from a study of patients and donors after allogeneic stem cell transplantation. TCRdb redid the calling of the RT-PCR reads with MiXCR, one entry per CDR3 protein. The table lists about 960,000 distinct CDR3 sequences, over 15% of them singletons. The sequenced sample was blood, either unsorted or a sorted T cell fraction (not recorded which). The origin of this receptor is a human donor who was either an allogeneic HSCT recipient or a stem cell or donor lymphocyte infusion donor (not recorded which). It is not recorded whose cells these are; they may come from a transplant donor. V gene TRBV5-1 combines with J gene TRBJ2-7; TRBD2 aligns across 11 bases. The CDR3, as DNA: TGCGCCAGCAGCTTGAACGGGCCGACTAGCGGGAAGTACGAGCAGTACTTC. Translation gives CASSLNGPTSGKYEQYF.